A selection of T cell receptor beta chains follows, all from one sample in a study of blood T cell repertoires in COVID-19. TCRdb's table, derived via immunoSEQ multiplex PCR, lists solely in-frame clones and lacks some. The sample shows over 200,000 clones, roughly nine tenths of them seen only once. Input material: peripheral blood. The receptors derive from a man in his sixties who had recovered from COVID-19. CDR3s include the opening cysteine and the closing phenylalanine or tryptophan. The D gene is left open where the match is weak. Expanded clones get a size class; other rows say once, few or many, or leave the size out.

clone size	V gene	J gene	D gene	CDR3 protein	CDR3 DNA
-	TRBV19	TRBJ2-3	-	CASRHRTDTQYF	TGTGCCAGTAGACACCGAACAGATACGCAGTATTTT
-	TRBV5-6	TRBJ2-3	TRBD1	CASSLFRTGFTDTQYF	TGTGCCAGCAGCTTGTTCCGGACAGGGTTCACAGATACGCAGTATTTT
-	TRBV2	TRBJ2-3	TRBD2	CASSEVLAGDTQYF	TGTGCCAGCAGTGAGGTACTAGCGGGGGATACGCAGTATTTT
-	TRBV7-3	TRBJ2-1	-	CASSPTLISYNEQFF	TGTGCCAGCAGCCCGACTCTGATCTCCTACAATGAGCAGTTCTTC
-	TRBV6-4	TRBJ2-1	TRBD2	CASSATSGGTSNEQFF	TGTGCCAGCAGTGCGACTAGCGGGGGGACTTCCAATGAGCAGTTCTTC
-	TRBV5-6	TRBJ2-7	TRBD1	CASSLGTANKQYF	TGTGCCAGCAGCCTCGGGACAGCCAACAAGCAGTACTTC
-	TRBV19	TRBJ2-1	TRBD1	CASSTGTGYNEQFF	TGTGCCAGTAGCACCGGGACAGGATACAATGAGCAGTTCTTC
-	TRBV2	TRBJ2-6	-	CASSDPTENSGANVLTF	TGTGCCAGCAGCGACCCGACAGAGAACTCTGGGGCCAACGTCCTGACTTTC
-	TRBV7-2	TRBJ1-2	-	CASSLASGYYGYTF	TGTGCCAGCAGCTTAGCTTCAGGGTACTATGGCTACACCTTC
-	TRBV10-3	TRBJ2-5	-	CAISGQTQETQYF	TGTGCCATCTCAGGACAGACACAAGAGACCCAGTACTTC
-	TRBV9	TRBJ2-5	TRBD2	CASSVGLAGRETQYF	TGTGCCAGCAGCGTAGGCCTAGCGGGGAGAGAGACCCAGTACTTC
-	TRBV13	TRBJ2-2	TRBD2	CASSARTSGGTGELFF	TGTGCCAGCAGCGCTAGGACTAGCGGTGGCACCGGGGAGCTGTTTTTT
-	TRBV18	TRBJ1-4	-	CASSYGHSRGNEKLFF	TGTGCCAGCTCATACGGGCACTCTCGGGGTAATGAAAAACTGTTTTTT
-	TRBV3-1/TRBV3-2	TRBJ2-7	TRBD1	CASSQEGDSPYLYEQYF	TGTGCCAGCAGCCAAGAAGGGGACAGCCCATATCTCTACGAGCAGTACTTC
-	TRBV11-3	TRBJ1-2	-	CASSLNSNYGYTF	TGTGCCAGCAGCTTAAACAGTAACTATGGCTACACCTTC
-	TRBV5-5	TRBJ2-5	TRBD2	CASSLVASGPQETQYF	TGTGCCAGCAGCTTGGTGGCTAGCGGACCTCAAGAGACCCAGTACTTC
-	TRBV10-3	TRBJ2-3	TRBD1	CAIRRQGATDTQYF	TGTGCCATCAGACGACAGGGGGCAACAGATACGCAGTATTTT
-	TRBV7-2	TRBJ2-1	-	CASTSRRGRNEQFF	TGTGCCAGCACCTCGCGGCGGGGACGTAATGAGCAGTTCTTC
few	TRBV6-5	TRBJ1-6	-	CASSLRQSNSPLHF	TGTGCCAGCAGTCTCCGACAGAGTAATTCACCCCTCCACTTT
-	TRBV5-4	TRBJ1-5	TRBD1	CASSVRDRGNQPQHF	TGTGCCAGCAGCGTACGGGACAGGGGTAATCAGCCCCAGCATTTT
-	TRBV6-5	TRBJ1-6	TRBD1	CASSYSGQGLHF	TGTGCCAGCAGTTACTCCGGACAGGGACTCCACTTT
-	TRBV7-9	TRBJ1-2	-	CASSLRGTVYGYTF	TGTGCCAGCAGCTTAAGGGGCACAGTCTATGGCTACACCTTC
-	TRBV30	TRBJ1-5	TRBD1	CAWNRDRGNQPQHF	TGTGCCTGGAATAGGGACAGGGGAAATCAGCCCCAGCATTTT
-	TRBV12-3/TRBV12-4	TRBJ2-1	-	CASSPPGYNEQFF	TGTGCCAGCAGTCCGCCGGGCTACAATGAGCAGTTCTTC
-	TRBV7-2	TRBJ1-5	-	CASSLGQKNQPQHF	TGTGCCAGCAGTTTGGGCCAGAAAAATCAGCCCCAGCATTTT
few	TRBV14	TRBJ1-2	TRBD1	CASSQDRGQGATRGYTF	TGTGCCAGCAGCCAAGATAGGGGACAGGGGGCGACTCGTGGCTACACCTTC
few	TRBV7-6	TRBJ2-5	TRBD1	CASSPGTALRETQYF	TGTGCCAGCAGCCCCGGGACAGCCCTCAGGGAGACCCAGTACTTC
-	TRBV7-2	TRBJ2-1	-	CASSLGVRGAGSYNEQFF	TGTGCCAGCAGCTTAGGCGTCAGGGGAGCTGGCTCCTACAATGAGCAGTTCTTC
few	TRBV12-3/TRBV12-4	TRBJ1-2	-	CASSSGRGRGYTF	TGTGCCAGCAGTAGTGGGAGAGGCCGTGGCTACACCTTC
-	TRBV5-1	TRBJ2-7	TRBD2	CASSLLITGGGPGDEQYF	TGCGCCAGCAGCTTGCTTATAACGGGGGGTGGACCTGGCGACGAGCAGTACTTC
-	TRBV11-2	TRBJ1-6	-	CASSFGHRGVLSPLHF	TGTGCCAGCAGCTTTGGCCACCGAGGAGTGCTTTCACCCCTCCACTTT
-	TRBV19	TRBJ2-2	-	CASMLQRANTGELFF	TGTGCCAGTATGCTCCAGAGGGCGAACACCGGGGAGCTGTTTTTT
few	TRBV7-3	TRBJ2-5	-	CASSPGGRGETQYF	TGTGCCAGCAGCCCCGGGGGGCGAGGGGAGACCCAGTACTTC
-	TRBV27	TRBJ1-4	-	CASSLTYRGDEKLFF	TGTGCCAGCAGCCTAACTTATCGGGGAGATGAAAAACTGTTTTTT
-	TRBV5-8	TRBJ1-6	-	CASSKMGQLQTPLHF	TGTGCCAGCAGCAAGATGGGCCAGTTGCAGACACCCCTCCACTTT
few	TRBV6-4	TRBJ2-2	-	CASSVGHVTGELFF	TGTGCCAGCAGTGTAGGACACGTCACCGGGGAGCTGTTTTTT
-	TRBV14	TRBJ1-1	TRBD1	CASSGNRGLTEAFF	TGTGCCAGCAGTGGGAACAGGGGTCTAACTGAAGCTTTCTTT
once	TRBV12-3/TRBV12-4	TRBJ1-5	-	CASSQNQPQHF	TGTGCCAGCAGTCAAAATCAGCCCCAGCATTTT
-	TRBV5-1	TRBJ2-7	TRBD2	CASSLSGGTYEQYF	TGCGCCAGCAGTTTAAGCGGGGGGACCTACGAGCAGTACTTC
-	TRBV18	TRBJ1-3	TRBD1	CASSLGTARRSGNTIYF	TGTGCCAGCTCACTCGGGACAGCCCGGAGGAGTGGAAACACCATATATTTT
-	TRBV19	TRBJ1-6	TRBD1	CASSAAMTGGSSPLHF	TGTGCCAGTAGTGCCGCCATGACAGGGGGCTCTTCACCCCTCCACTTT
-	TRBV9	TRBJ1-2	-	CASSVEGVWGSNGYTF	TGTGCCAGCAGCGTAGAGGGGGTGTGGGGCTCCAATGGCTACACCTTC
-	TRBV7-9	TRBJ2-1	-	CASSVGLPSYNEQFF	TGTGCCAGCAGCGTGGGACTCCCCTCCTACAATGAGCAGTTCTTC
-	TRBV30	TRBJ2-3	-	CAWSGLSRWGQYF	TGTGCCTGGAGCGGACTGTCCCGGTGGGGGCAGTATTTT
-	TRBV3-1/TRBV3-2	TRBJ2-3	TRBD2	CASSHDPRLAGNTDTQYF	TGTGCCAGCAGCCATGACCCTAGACTAGCGGGCAACACAGATACGCAGTATTTT
-	TRBV7-9	TRBJ2-7	-	CASSLEEISYEQYF	TGTGCCAGCAGCTTAGAGGAGATATCCTACGAGCAGTACTTC
-	TRBV19	TRBJ2-1	TRBD1	CASSQDREYNEQFF	TGTGCCAGTAGCCAGGACAGGGAATACAATGAGCAGTTCTTC
-	TRBV4-1	TRBJ2-1	-	CASSQDLKGNEQFF	TGCGCCAGCAGCCAAGATCTGAAGGGGAACGAGCAGTTCTTC
-	TRBV29-1	TRBJ2-3	-	CSVVTGTTDTQYF	TGCAGCGTTGTTACAGGGACCACAGATACGCAGTATTTT
-	TRBV19	TRBJ1-4	-	CASSPRSRATNEKLFF	TGTGCCAGTAGCCCTCGTTCTCGAGCAACTAATGAAAAACTGTTTTTT
-	TRBV7-9	TRBJ2-2	-	CASSPPGTGELFF	TGTGCCAGCAGCCCCCCCGGCACCGGGGAGCTGTTTTTT
-	TRBV5-1	TRBJ2-3	-	CASSPATGTDTQYF	TGCGCCAGCAGCCCGGCGACCGGGACAGATACGCAGTATTTT
-	TRBV18	TRBJ1-1	-	CASSPSGSNTEAFF	TGTGCCAGCTCACCATCAGGGTCGAACACTGAAGCTTTCTTT
-	TRBV5-1	TRBJ1-4	TRBD1	CASSPGQGLTNEKLFF	TGCGCCAGCAGCCCGGGACAGGGGTTAACTAATGAAAAACTGTTTTTT